The 20 T cell receptor beta chains listed next were all sequenced from one sample in a study of cytomegalovirus exposure and HLA in healthy donors. The PCR had 60 Vbeta and 13 Jbeta primers. Repertoires were generated with immunoSEQ multiplex PCR, while TCRdb's copy carries only in-frame clones and drops some. The sample has 110,000 or so clones, 70% to 90% seen once; the top ten hold about 1.8%. Material: PBMCs. These receptors originate from a man aged 35-49 years in good health and CMV-seronegative.

A word on this clone: Mismatch with germline at one junction end may stem from a read error. This rearrangement joins TRBV7-9 to TRBJ2-4, with 13 bases fitting TRBD2. CDR3 length equals 16 residues. Per germline, CDR1 SEHNR and CDR2 FQNEAQ (reference sequence). DNA for the CDR3: TGTGCCAGCAGCCTAACTAGCGGGGGGGCCAAAAACAGTCAGTACTTC. It encodes CASSLTSGGAKNSQYF.

This chain links TRBV9 with TRBJ1-4, with 10 bases aligning to TRBD1. Germline CDR1 is SGDLS and CDR2 is YYNGEE. The length of the CDR3 is 15 residues. J gave up 7 bases and V 3 bases, and 6 bases lay outside the gene matches. In nucleotides, the CDR3 is TGTGCCAGCAGCGAGGGACAGGGGAAAAGTGAAAAACTGTTTTTT. Its protein is CASSEGQGKSEKLFF.

The rearrangement links TRBV5-1 to TRBJ1-4; D remains unclear. The V gene lost 4 bases and the J gene lost 8 bases, with 12 bases spanning the gap. Germline loops: CDR1 SGHRS, CDR2 YFSETQ. The CDR3 runs to 13 residues. CDR3 in DNA: TGCGCCAGCAGCCTAACATCGGGAGAAAAACTGTTTTTT. Translated: CASSLTSGEKLFF.

This chain links TRBV4-1 with TRBJ2-3; 7 bases align to TRBD1. Germline V CDR1 and CDR2: MGHRA, YSYEKL. This CDR3 comprises 14 residues. V shed 3 bases, J shed 4 bases, and the junction held 4 bases outside the gene matches. The CDR3 DNA sequence: TGCGCCAGCAGCCAGACAGGGCAAGCAGATACGCAGTATTTT. Residues: CASSQTGQADTQYF.

This rearrangement joins TRBV6-5 to TRBJ2-3, with 8 bases lining up with TRBD1. This CDR3 contains 14 residues. The junction had 4 bases not matched to a gene; V was cut back by 4 bases and J by 4 bases. Germline values: CDR1 MNHEY, CDR2 SVGAGI. The CDR3 loop reads CASSSQGGADTQYF. CDR3 sequence (DNA): TGTGCCAGCAGTTCACAGGGGGGTGCAGATACGCAGTATTTT.

The chain carries TRBV10-3 and TRBJ1-1, with 7 bases matching TRBD1. Unmatched junction bases numbered 15, after V lost 6 bases and J lost 5 bases. From germline, CDR1 is ENHRY and CDR2 SYGVKD. The CDR3 loop spans 16 amino acids. In nucleotides, the CDR3 is TGTGCCATCAGCGAGGGACAGAGAGGAGGCTGGACTGAAGCTTTCTTT. This codes for CAISEGQRGGWTEAFF.

The rearrangement joins TRBV27 to TRBJ2-5; tentative D call: TRBD2 (6 bases). Germline lookup yields CDR1 MNHEY and CDR2 SMNVEV (reference sequence). The CDR3 is 14 amino acids. Trimming shortened V by 6 bases and J by 7 bases, and 18 bases separated the two germline ends. In nucleotides, the CDR3 is TGTGCCAGCAGCCTACTTGGACTACCCAGGACCCAGTACTTC. Residues: CASSLLGLPRTQYF.

The J gene is TRBJ2-5, the V gene TRBV5-6; the match to TRBD1 covers 10 bases. After removal of 0 bases from V and 3 bases from J, the junction contained 5 bases not matched to a gene. The CDR3 sequence is 16 residues long. The germline CDR1 and CDR2 sequences are SGHDT and YYEEEE. The CDR3 here is CASSLGQGAREETQYF. The CDR3 DNA sequence: TGTGCCAGCAGCTTGGGACAGGGGGCAAGAGAAGAGACCCAGTACTTC.

In DNA form, the CDR3 reads TGTGCCAGCAGCTTTTATCTACAGCAAGACTACGAGCAGTACTTC. It yields the protein CASSFYLQQDYEQYF. The rearrangement joins TRBV7-2 to TRBJ2-7; D is uncertain. Germline V gene data show CDR1 as SGHTA and CDR2 as FQGNSA. CDR3 size: 15 residues. The V and J ends lost 3 bases and 3 bases respectively, with 15 bases between them.

The CDR3 region has the DNA TGTGCCACCAGCAGAGGGCCGAACACCGGGGAGCTGTTTTTT. It encodes CATSRGPNTGELFF. The rearrangement links TRBV15 to TRBJ2-2; unclear D gene. The CDR3 is made up of 14 amino acids. V was pared by 1 base and J by 0 bases, with 3 bases between. Per the germline V gene, CDR1 is LNHNV and CDR2 is YYDKDF (reference sequence).

A word on this clone: The junction shows a germline mismatch at one end, possibly a read error. The V and J genes are TRBV7-2 and TRBJ1-2; D unresolved. Germline V gives CDR1 SGHTA, CDR2 FQGNSA. There are 13 residues in the CDR3. The CDR3 sequence is CASSLSIRDGHTF. The DNA of the CDR3 is TGTGCCAGCAGCTTATCGATCCGGGATGGCCACACCTTC.

The chain uses TRBV14 and TRBJ1-6; tentative D call: TRBD1 (6 bases). Germline V gene data show CDR1 as SGHDN and CDR2 as FVKESK. V lost 5 bases, J lost 2 bases, and 13 bases lay in between. CDR3 length: 16 residues. CDR3 DNA: TGTGCCAGCAGCGGAAGGCAGGGGACCTATAATTCACCCCTCCACTTT. This codes for CASSGRQGTYNSPLHF.

The chain combines TRBV7-9 with TRBJ1-1, with a weak D call TRBD1 (5 bases). CDR3 length: 14 residues. Trimming removed 3 bases at V and 5 bases at J, with 13 bases between. The germline CDR1 and CDR2 sequences are SEHNR and FQNEAQ (reference sequence). The CDR3 loop is CASSFAGLRTEAFF. As DNA, the CDR3 is TGTGCCAGCAGCTTCGCAGGGTTGAGAACTGAAGCTTTCTTT.

The chain joins TRBV6-6 to TRBJ1-4, with 8 positions matching TRBD1. The CDR3 has 13 residues. V dropped 2 bases and J dropped 8; count of bases not matched to a gene: 1. The germline CDR1 and CDR2 sequences are MNHNY and SVGAGI (reference sequence). In DNA form, the CDR3 reads TGTGCCAGCAGTTACGGGACAGGAGAAAAACTGTTTTTT. Its translation is CASSYGTGEKLFF.

V gene TRBV29-1 combines with J gene TRBJ2-3, with 7 bases lining up with TRBD2. Germline V gene data show CDR1 as SQVTM and CDR2 as ANQGSEA. The CDR3 sequence is 15 residues long. V was clipped by 4 bases and J by 1 base; unmatched bases: 8. The CDR3 DNA reads as TGCAGCGTTGTCCCTGTGGCGGGGGGCACAGATACGCAGTATTTT. As protein: CSVVPVAGGTDTQYF.

The J gene is TRBJ1-6, the V gene TRBV19; D remains unclear. Germline lookup yields CDR1 LNHDA and CDR2 SQIVND (reference sequence). The CDR3 length is 16 residues. The V end was cut by 6 bases, the J end by 0 bases, with 12 bases between. The CDR3, as DNA: TGTGCCAGTAGACAACCGGGGAGCTCCTATAATTCACCCCTCCACTTT. Translation: CASRQPGSSYNSPLHF.

The chain carries TRBV28 and TRBJ1-2, with 11 bases aligning to TRBD1. The ends lost 10 bases at V and 6 bases at J; junction bases unmatched: 7. The CDR3 consists of 13 residues. The germline gives CDR1 MDHEN, CDR2 SYDVKM. CDR3 in amino acids: CATSLGQGDGYTF. The CDR3 nucleotides are TGTGCCACATCCCTGGGACAGGGGGATGGCTACACCTTC.

The CDR3 DNA is TGTGCCAGCTCACCCGCACAGGGGTCACACACTGAAGCTTTCTTT. It translates to CASSPAQGSHTEAFF. This chain joins TRBV18 and TRBJ1-1, with 7 bases matching TRBD1. Per the germline V gene, CDR1 is KGHSH and CDR2 is LQKENI. The CDR3 runs 15 residues. V shed 3 bases, J shed 3 bases, and the junction held 7 bases outside the gene matches.

The rearrangement joins TRBV28 to TRBJ1-2, with D tentatively TRBD1 (5 bases). Germline loops: CDR1 MDHEN, CDR2 SYDVKM. V lost 2 bases and J lost 8, with 9 bases in between. The CDR3 contains 12 residues. The CDR3: CASSLTGRGYTF. In nucleotides, the CDR3 is TGTGCCAGCAGTTTAACAGGACGGGGCTACACCTTC.

This chain uses TRBV5-1 with TRBJ2-3; D might be TRBD1 (6 bases). From germline, CDR1 is SGHRS and CDR2 YFSETQ. The CDR3 loop spans 15 amino acids. The V gene lost 0 bases and the J gene lost 5 bases, with 13 bases spanning the gap. The CDR3 loop reads CASSLDGQSGDTQYF. The CDR3 nucleotides read TGCGCCAGCAGCTTGGACGGACAGTCGGGAGATACGCAGTATTTT.